This T cell receptor beta chain was profiled in a study of vaccination and CD4 T cells after COVID-19. In regard to this clonotype: Its matching antigen is unknown.

The CDR3 is 15 amino acids. The ends were cut back, 6 bases at V and 3 bases at J, with 14 bases in the middle. Germline loops: CDR1 MNHEY, CDR2 SVGEGT. Sequencing of the DNA from cultured CD4+ T cells was carried out with the Oncomine TCR Beta short-read assay. Each CDR3 protein gets one entry after TCRdb re-called the PCR reads with MiXCR. This sample has 15,000 to 20,000 distinct CDR3 sequences, with around 59% found just once. Treatment specified: approximately 9-day PBMC culture with coronavirus spike peptide pools or control peptides (ViraFEST assay). The V call is TRBV6-2 or TRBV6-3, the J call TRBJ2-2; perhaps D is TRBD1 or TRBD2 (6 bases each). The receptor's source is a human donor who had recovered from COVID-19. The source material was CD4+ T cells from blood, cultured in vitro, sampled after SARS-CoV-2 vaccination. Here the CDR3 reads CASRKGGSYTGELFF. The CDR3 DNA reads as TGTGCCAGCAGGAAAGGGGGGAGCTACACCGGGGAGCTGTTTTTT.